Shown below are 25 T cell receptor beta chains from a single sample sequenced in a study of T cell repertoires in ileal Crohn's disease. Method: immunoSEQ multiplex PCR; TCRdb's copy keeps in-frame clones and lacks some. The data hold almost 5,500 clones, with 55% to 75% observed a single time. Indicated time point: neoterminal ileum biopsy at postoperative endoscopy, about 6 months after surgery. The specimen sequenced was ileal tissue. The receptors shown here come from an adult with Crohn's disease.

The rearrangement joins TRBV7-2 to TRBJ1-2; D ambiguous. This CDR3 comprises 14 residues. Trimming cost V 4 bases and J 4 bases, with 13 bases left between them. Germline CDR1 reads SGHTA; CDR2 reads FQGNSA. The CDR3 DNA reads as TGTGCCAGCAGCTCTTACAGCTCTGGCTATGGCTACACCTTC. Amino acids: CASSSYSSGYGYTF. Full variable domain (missing parts from reference TRBV7-2 and TRBJ1-2): GAGVSQSPSNKVTEKGKDVELRCDPISGHTALYWYRQSLGQGLEFLIYFQGNSAPDKSGLPSDRFSAERTGGSVSTLTIQRTQQEDSAVYLCASSSYSSGYGYTFGSGTRLTVV.

Notes on this clone: The junction shows a germline mismatch at one end, possibly a read error. The chain employs TRBV5-1 and TRBJ2-3; 10 bases fit TRBD2. This CDR3 has 14 residues. The V gene's germline CDR1 is SGHRS and CDR2 YFSETQ. The CDR3 loop reads CASRGTSEKNTQYF. The CDR3 nucleotides read TGTGCCAGCAGAGGGACTAGCGAAAAAAATACGCAGTATTTT.

Relative to its sample, this clone is medium-sized. This chain links TRBV27 with TRBJ1-2, with 8 bases matching TRBD1. The germline CDR1 and CDR2 sequences are MNHEY and SMNVEV (reference sequence). V dropped 6 bases and J dropped 4; count of bases not matched to a gene: 10. The CDR3 is 15 residues long. The CDR3 protein is CASSPGGASSYGYTF. The CDR3 DNA follows: TGTGCCAGCAGCCCAGGGGGCGCGTCTAGCTATGGCTACACCTTC.

The chain uses TRBV4-3 and TRBJ2-1, with TRBD1 identical over 10 bases. CDR1 is LGHNA and CDR2 is YSLEER in the germline V gene. The CDR3 contains 15 residues. The V gene end was trimmed by 5 bases and the J gene end by 5 bases; junction bases not matched to a gene: 6. This CDR3 reads CASSKGTGVNNEQFF. The CDR3 DNA is TGCGCCAGCAGCAAAGGGACAGGGGTTAACAATGAGCAGTTCTTC.

This clone has just one count. This rearrangement joins TRBV16 to TRBJ2-6, with D possibly being TRBD1 (5 bases). With 2 bases removed from V and 2 bases from J, the gap between germline ends came to 7 bases. The V gene's germline CDR1 is KGHSY and CDR2 FQNENV. CDR3 length: 15 residues. CDR3 amino acids: CASSQSRAGANVLTF. CDR3 nucleotides: TGTGCCAGCAGCCAAAGCAGGGCTGGGGCCAACGTCCTGACTTTC.

This clone appeared a single time. The V and J genes are TRBV9 and TRBJ2-3, with TRBD2 matching over 8 bases. The V gene's germline CDR1 is SGDLS and CDR2 YYNGEE. J was trimmed by 4 bases and V by 4 bases; bases with no gene match: 14. This CDR3 comprises 17 residues. For the CDR3, the DNA is TGTGCCAGCAGCTTGGGACTAGGTTTCGTCGCAGCAGATACGCAGTATTTT. Protein: CASSLGLGFVAADTQYF. The full variable domain, rest sourced from reference TRBV9 and TRBJ2-3, is DSGVTQTPKHLITATGQRVTLRCSPRSGDLSVYWYQQSLDQGLQFLIQYYNGEERAKGNILERFSAQQFPDLHSELNLSSLELGDSALYFCASSLGLGFVAADTQYFGPGTRLTVL.

The gene calls are TRBV7-2 and TRBJ2-3, with a weak D call TRBD2 (6 bases). Trimming cost V 0 bases and J 3 bases, with 10 bases left between them. The CDR3 covers 15 residues. Germline assignment: CDR1 SGHTA and CDR2 FQGNSA. CDR3 nucleotide sequence: TGTGCCAGCAGCTTAGCGGGGGGACCTACAGATACGCAGTATTTT. Protein product: CASSLAGGPTDTQYF. Supplemented by reference TRBV7-2 and TRBJ2-3, the full variable domain reads GAGVSQSPSNKVTEKGKDVELRCDPISGHTALYWYRQSLGQGLEFLIYFQGNSAPDKSGLPSDRFSAERTGGSVSTLTIQRTQQEDSAVYLCASSLAGGPTDTQYFGPGTRLTVL.

Comments on this clone: Other DNA sequences from this sample encode an identical CDR3 as well. The genes are TRBV18 and TRBJ2-3; D perhaps matches TRBD1 (6 bases). There are 14 residues in the CDR3. Germline-derived CDR1 and CDR2 are KGHSH and LQKENI. Trimming pared 1 base from V and 5 bases from J, leaving 10 bases between. The CDR3 coding sequence is TGTGCCAGCTCACCACAGGGGGAAGAAGATACGCAGTATTTT. Protein product: CASSPQGEEDTQYF.

The chain joins TRBV5-4 to TRBJ1-6; D remains unclear. CDR1 is SGHNT and CDR2 is YYREEE in the germline V gene (reference sequence). Trimming shortened V by 0 bases and J by 7 bases, and 8 bases separated the two germline ends. The CDR3 extends over 14 amino acids. CDR3 coding DNA: TGTGCCAGCAGCTTGGAGCGGGGAAATTCACCCCTCCACTTT. It is translated as CASSLERGNSPLHF.

The chain joins TRBV30 to TRBJ2-2; possibly TRBD2 for D (5 bases). Per the germline V gene, CDR1 is GTSNPN and CDR2 is SVGIG (reference sequence). Trimming shortened V by 2 bases and J by 5 bases, and 15 bases separated the two germline ends. The CDR3 loop spans 15 amino acids. CDR3 DNA sequence: TGTGCCTGGAGTCCTAACTGGAGGCTAACCGGGGAGCTGTTTTTT. It yields the protein CAWSPNWRLTGELFF.

This sequence joins TRBV30 and TRBJ1-1; D remains unclear. V gave up 2 bases and J gave up 4 bases, with 8 bases separating them. The CDR3 length is 12 residues. The V gene's germline CDR1 is GTSNPN and CDR2 SVGIG (reference sequence). The CDR3 is CAWSLGSTEAFF. Written as DNA, the CDR3 is TGTGCCTGGAGTCTGGGGAGCACTGAAGCTTTCTTT.

The chain carries TRBV5-1 and TRBJ1-2, with TRBD1 identical over 7 bases. Germline CDR1 reads SGHRS; CDR2 reads YFSETQ. The J segment lost 6 bases and the V segment lost 0 bases, leaving 5 bases of the junction unmatched. The CDR3 covers 14 residues. As DNA, the CDR3 is TGCGCCAGCAGCTTGGTTCCAGGACAGGATGGCTACACCTTC. It encodes CASSLVPGQDGYTF.

With respect to this clone: The same CDR3 is also encoded by other DNA sequences in this sample. This chain uses TRBV9 with TRBJ1-6; a possible D gene is TRBD1 (6 bases). Germline V CDR1 and CDR2: SGDLS, YYNGEE. The CDR3 consists of 13 residues. Trimming pared 0 bases from V and 13 bases from J, leaving 11 bases between. The CDR3 sequence: CASSVEDSSPLHF. In nucleotides, the CDR3 is TGTGCCAGCAGCGTAGAGGACAGCTCCCCCCTCCACTTT.

The chain couples TRBV4-1 to TRBJ1-1, with 10 bases aligning to TRBD1. Germline trimming cut 5 bases from V and 0 bases from J; bases unmatched to any gene: 6. Germline V gene lookup returns CDR1 MGHRA and CDR2 YSYEKL. The CDR3 loop spans 16 amino acids. The DNA for the CDR3 is TGCGCCAGCAGCGTTCGGACAGGGGGTATGAACACTGAAGCTTTCTTT. Translating gives CASSVRTGGMNTEAFF.

The chain carries TRBV30 and TRBJ2-3; TRBD2 agrees at 11 bases. This CDR3 is 14 amino acids long. J gave up 8 bases and V 8 bases, and 12 bases lay outside the gene matches. Germline CDR1 GTSNPN, CDR2 SVGIG (reference sequence). The CDR3 DNA sequence: TGTGCCCTCGAGATAGCGGGAGGGCCGGGTACGCAGTATTTT. Amino acids: CALEIAGGPGTQYF.

There are a few counts of this clone. The rearrangement links TRBV4-2 to TRBJ1-1; weak D call: TRBD1 (5 bases). Germline V CDR1 and CDR2: LGHNA, YNFKEQ. There are 14 residues in the CDR3. Trimming pared 5 bases from V and 4 bases from J, leaving 14 bases between. The DNA of the CDR3 is TGTGCCAGCAGCTTGGGCGGGACGTTCACTGAAGCTTTCTTT. This translates into CASSLGGTFTEAFF.

J is TRBJ2-1 and V is TRBV9; possible D gene TRBD2, 6 bases. V was trimmed by 4 bases and J by 5 bases, leaving 16 bases between them. The germline CDR1 and CDR2 sequences are SGDLS and YYNGEE. This CDR3 has 15 amino acids. CDR3 region: CASSSTLGTHNEQFF. CDR3 nucleotides: TGTGCCAGCAGCAGCACCCTAGGGACTCACAATGAGCAGTTCTTC.

J is TRBJ1-6 and V is TRBV2; D is ambiguous. The CDR3 consists of 13 residues. Trimming pared 8 bases from V and 9 bases from J, leaving 14 bases between. In germline, CDR1 is SNHLY, CDR2 FYNNEI. CDR3 loop: CASREGIGSPLHF. CDR3 bases: TGTGCCAGCCGGGAGGGTATCGGTTCACCCCTCCACTTT.

The chain couples TRBV19 to TRBJ1-5; TRBD1 might be the D (5 bases). The V and J ends lost 9 bases and 9 bases respectively, with 21 bases between them. This CDR3 spans 14 amino acids. Germline CDR1 and CDR2: LNHDA and SQIVND (reference sequence). CDR3 region: CASVQVHPFMPQHF. CDR3 nucleotide sequence: TGTGCCAGCGTACAGGTACACCCATTCATGCCCCAGCATTTT. Based on the CDR3 plus reference TRBV19 and TRBJ1-5, the full variable domain is DGGITQSPKYLFRKEGQNVTLSCEQNLNHDAMYWYRQDPGQGLRLIYYSQIVNDFQKGDIAEGYSVSREKKESFPLTVTSAQKNPTAFYLCASVQVHPFMPQHFGDGTRLSIL.

The CDR3 reads CASSLPTGGYQPQHF. DNA for the CDR3: TGTGCCAGCAGTTTACCTACAGGGGGCTACCAGCCCCAGCATTTT. The chain joins TRBV28 to TRBJ1-5; 9 bases map to TRBD1. Germline trimming cut 2 bases from V and 7 bases from J; bases unmatched to any gene: 6. The CDR3 totals 15 residues. The germline gives CDR1 MDHEN, CDR2 SYDVKM.

The chain carries TRBV21-1 and TRBJ2-7; TRBD2 is the table's D call, not checked against the DNA. TRBV21-1 corresponds to a pseudogene. This CDR3 has 16 residues. The CDR3 loop reads CASSKVRGNMAYEQYV. The DNA for the CDR3 is TGTGCCAGCAGCAAAGTTCGGGGGAACATGGCCTACGAGCAGTACGTC.

The chain couples TRBV6-1 to TRBJ2-1, with 8 bases matching TRBD2. Unmatched junction bases numbered 4, after V lost 6 bases and J lost 0 bases. The CDR3 extends over 15 amino acids. Germline CDR1 MNHNS, CDR2 SASEGT. CDR3 nucleotides: TGTGCCAGCAGGTTAGCGGGGCCCTCCTACAATGAGCAGTTCTTC. Amino acids: CASRLAGPSYNEQFF.

This clone was counted once. The J gene is TRBJ2-3, the V gene TRBV27; 8 bases align to TRBD2. Germline assignment: CDR1 MNHEY and CDR2 SMNVEV (reference sequence). The CDR3 is 18 amino acids. The ends lost 3 bases at V and 0 bases at J; junction bases unmatched: 11. CDR3 in DNA: TGTGCCAGCAGTTTGGTAGTAGCGGGGCGACTTAGCACAGATACGCAGTATTTT. Protein product: CASSLVVAGRLSTDTQYF.

The gene calls are TRBV6-1 and TRBJ2-2; 13 positions agree with TRBD2. V gave up 8 bases and J gave up 8 bases; unmatched junction bases: 8. The CDR3 covers 15 residues. Germline CDR1 MNHNS, CDR2 SASEGT. In nucleotides, the CDR3 is TGTGCCAGCGGCTTCGGACTAGCGGGAGATGGGGAGCTGTTTTTT. Translating it yields CASGFGLAGDGELFF.

CDR3 bases: TGTGCCAGCAGTTCCCCCCGACAGGGGGCTAGCTATGGCTACACCTTC. Protein product: CASSSPRQGASYGYTF. The rearrangement uses TRBV28 and TRBJ1-2; 10 nucleotides match TRBD1. With V trimmed by 4 bases and J by 4 bases, 9 bases remained unmatched. The CDR3 loop spans 16 amino acids. Looked up from germline, CDR1 is MDHEN and CDR2 is SYDVKM.